This T cell receptor (beta chain) originates from a study of T cell responses to AZD1222 COVID-19 vaccine. Study-wide background: Recipients boosted at about 4 weeks or about 12 weeks are pooled.

CDR1 and CDR2 (germline): SGHAT, FQNNGV. This CDR3 comprises 16 residues. The V end lost 5 bases, the J end lost 6 bases, and 20 bases lay between the germline ends. A word on this clone: Its antigen is unidentified.

The data were produced by immunoSEQ multiplex PCR, yet TCRdb's version contains in-frame clones alone and is incomplete. The sample contains 56,000 or so clones, roughly 85% of which appear only once. Study outcomes and limitations: AZD1222 recipients seropositive at baseline numbered only six or seven. Most donors were white British, females outnumbered males, and clonal diversity was possibly underestimated.

Specimen: peripheral blood, collected on day 0 of AZD1222 vaccination. The receptor was isolated from an adult in good health. The chain combines TRBV11-2 with TRBJ2-1; weak D call: TRBD2 (5 bases). The CDR3 region is CASSPGPSRGGNEQFF. CDR3 in DNA: TGTGCCAGCAGCCCCGGGCCTAGCCGCGGCGGCAATGAGCAGTTCTTC. Full variable domain (outside the CDR3, taken from reference TRBV11-2 and TRBJ2-1): EAGVAQSPRYKIIEKRQSVAFWCNPISGHATLYWYQQILGQGPKLLIQFQNNGVVDDSQLPKDRFSAERLKGVDSTLKIQPAKLEDSAVYLCASSPGPSRGGNEQFFGPGTRLTVL.